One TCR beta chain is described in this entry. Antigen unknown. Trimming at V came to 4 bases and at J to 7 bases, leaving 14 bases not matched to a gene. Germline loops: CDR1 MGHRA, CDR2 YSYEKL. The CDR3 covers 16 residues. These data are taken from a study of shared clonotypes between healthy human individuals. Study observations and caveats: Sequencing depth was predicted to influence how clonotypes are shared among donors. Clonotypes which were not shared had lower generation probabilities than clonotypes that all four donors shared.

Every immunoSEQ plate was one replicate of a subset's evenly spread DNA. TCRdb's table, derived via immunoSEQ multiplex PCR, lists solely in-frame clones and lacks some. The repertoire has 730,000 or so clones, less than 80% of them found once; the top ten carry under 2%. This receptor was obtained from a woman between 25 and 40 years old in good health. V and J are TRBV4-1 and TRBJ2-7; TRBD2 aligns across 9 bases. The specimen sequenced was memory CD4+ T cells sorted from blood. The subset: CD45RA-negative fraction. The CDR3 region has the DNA TGCGCCAGCAGCCCACAGGCTAGCGGGGATTCGGGGGAGCAGTACTTC. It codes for CASSPQASGDSGEQYF.